This T cell receptor (beta chain) was identified during a study of memory CD4+ T cells and cytomegalovirus serostatus. Single viable CD3+CD4+CD8-CD45RO+ cells were sorted as the memory CD4+ T cells. The method was immunoSEQ multiplex PCR; TCRdb's version includes in-frame clones alone and lacks a portion of them. The table includes tens of thousands of clones, more than 70% detected once. V lost 7 bases, J lost 3 bases, and 13 bases lay in between. Germline loops: CDR1 SGHRS, CDR2 YFSETQ. This CDR3 contains 13 residues. V usage is TRBV5-1 and J usage is TRBJ2-5, with D hard to call. The sequence was obtained from an adult in good health and CMV-seronegative. Some clones in this sample may be carry-over from other donors' samples. Sequenced input: memory CD4+ T cells from blood. The CDR3 region has the DNA TGCGCCAGCCGATCCGGGTCCGAAGAGACCCAGTACTTC. Its protein is CASRSGSEETQYF.